This T cell receptor (beta chain) derives from a study of T cells in Graves' hyperthyroidism and ophthalmopathy (dated by TCRdb to between 2019 and 2020). The study in broad terms: Peripheral blood samples were taken at the time of initial diagnosis, prior to any treatment. A discovery cohort of about 96 patients, roughly 45 with Graves' ophthalmopathy and approximately 60 with stable Graves' hyperthyroidism, was used to find distinguishing TCR V-J signatures. An independent validation cohort of around 19 hyperthyroidism patients and about 16 patients who later progressed to ophthalmopathy tested prospective prediction of ophthalmopathy. The 100 discovery patients were divided at random into training and test sets in a 7:3 ratio. Thyroid tissue and blood T-cell repertoires from about 6 Graves' hyperthyroidism patients were also compared in the study. Once sampling was done, hyperthyroidism patients were given methimazole at a starting dose of 30 mg daily, whereas ophthalmopathy patients were given high-dose intravenous methylprednisolone. TCR Vbeta CDR3 sequencing of approximately 140 peripheral blood samples (under 45 ophthalmopathy, 70 to 85 hyperthyroidism and approximately 17 progressor patients) is reported in the paper. Study-level results and caveats: In validation, progression to ophthalmopathy was predicted by the model with approximately 67% sensitivity and roughly 76% specificity, a median of roughly 6.4 months before onset. No statistical method was used to set the sample size in advance, and investigators knew the group allocation. Blood samples also contained most of the expanded thyroid clonotypes (frequency above 0.001), which suggests that blood repertoires may reflect thyroid immune responses. In cross-validation, a model built on a 13 V-J signature told ophthalmopathy apart from stable hyperthyroidism with under 90% sensitivity and roughly 81% specificity, and in testing the same model reached 80%/75%.

CDR1 and CDR2 were assigned from the germline V gene as MGHRA and YSYEKL. V and J lose 1 base and 3 bases, and a span of 7 bases separates them. The CDR3 runs 13 amino acids, cysteine and phenylalanine included. The only DNA kept is the CDR3, 39 bases in frame from the first base. The TCR beta CDR3 regions were amplified from the RNA transcripts. A first-round RT-PCR of the TCR CDR3 used the HTBI primer set with the Qiagen OneStep RT-PCR kit. A second multiplex PCR round built the libraries, followed by size selection and purification. Sequencing of the libraries was done on an Illumina HiSeq2000 using paired-end 100 bp reads. The paper's data handling went like this. SOAPnuke was used to process the raw data, removing reads that contained adapters or uncalled bases, had a mean Phred below 15, or lacked an exact match to the constant primer or identifier. High-quality paired reads were merged with COPE v1.2.5, and unique nucleotide sequences were defined as clonotypes. Clonotypes were aligned to IMGT TRBV, TRBD and TRBJ reference segments using MiTCR v1.1. The analysis was restricted to V-J combinations with a frequency above 0.0001, which together covered 99.2% of the repertoires. The TCS score was defined as the ratio of F50 (clonal expansion) to E x V (chaos), calculated using BLOSUM62-based TCRdist between CDR3 peptides within each V-J. Welch's t-statistics and random forest reduced fewer than 550 V-J features to some 14, which were used in a naive Bayes classifier (R e1071). In-frame beta chains were kept once TCRdb had trimmed the public reads at Q25 with fastp and called clones with MiXCR. Every CDR3 protein is listed once, alongside the most common genes and DNA of its rows. What appears here as the V and J calls and clone size reflects TCRdb's work, not the paper's. The sample contains a few hundred thousand distinct CDR3 sequences, less than 20% of them found a single time. The ten largest account for about 7% of the sample.

In this sample, this clonotype turned up a few times. Its antigen is unknown. The sample holds no much larger clone one base away, and base qualities are not on file. Stable Graves' hyperthyroidism was defined as the absence of progression to ophthalmopathy over 18 months of follow-up. Hyperthyroidism patients were newly diagnosed, with disease duration under 2 months, and aged 18 to 65 years. Exclusion was applied to patients with uncontrolled infections, other autoimmune diseases, pregnancy or lactation. Diagnoses were based on clinical symptoms, serum thyroxine and TRAb, thyroid ultrasound and orbital computed tomography. PBMCs were separated from approximately 10 ml of fresh peripheral blood using Ficoll-Paque density gradient centrifugation. Total RNA was extracted with Trizol reagent, and quality was checked on an Agilent 2100 Bioanalyzer.

This sequence uses TRBV4-1 and TRBJ2-7; the D gene identity is not certain. The clonotype was recovered from a woman aged 30 to 39 with Graves' hyperthyroidism. What was sequenced was blood. The CDR3 in this case is CASSQVQDYEQYF. The sequenced DNA is TGCGCCAGCAGCCAAGTTCAAGACTACGAGCAGTACTTC.